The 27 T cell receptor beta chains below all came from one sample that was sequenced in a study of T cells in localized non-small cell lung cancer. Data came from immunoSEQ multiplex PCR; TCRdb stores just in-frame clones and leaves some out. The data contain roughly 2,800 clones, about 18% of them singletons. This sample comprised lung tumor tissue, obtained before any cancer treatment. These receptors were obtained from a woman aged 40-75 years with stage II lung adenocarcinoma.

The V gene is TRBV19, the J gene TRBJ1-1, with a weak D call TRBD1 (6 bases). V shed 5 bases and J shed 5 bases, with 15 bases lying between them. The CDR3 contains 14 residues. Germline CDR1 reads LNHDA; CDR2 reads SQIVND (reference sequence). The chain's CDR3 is CASSQNQGWTEAFF. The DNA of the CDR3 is TGTGCCAGTAGTCAAAATCAGGGGTGGACTGAAGCTTTCTTT. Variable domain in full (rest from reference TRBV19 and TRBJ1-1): DGGITQSPKYLFRKEGQNVTLSCEQNLNHDAMYWYRQDPGQGLRLIYYSQIVNDFQKGDIAEGYSVSREKKESFPLTVTSAQKNPTAFYLCASSQNQGWTEAFFGQGTRLTVV.

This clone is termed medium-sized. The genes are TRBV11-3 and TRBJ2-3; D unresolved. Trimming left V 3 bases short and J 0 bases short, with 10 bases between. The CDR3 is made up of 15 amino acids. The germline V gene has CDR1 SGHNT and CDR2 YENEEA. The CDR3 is CASSLGSFSTDTQYF. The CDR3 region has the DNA TGTGCCAGCAGCTTGGGCAGCTTTAGCACAGATACGCAGTATTTT.

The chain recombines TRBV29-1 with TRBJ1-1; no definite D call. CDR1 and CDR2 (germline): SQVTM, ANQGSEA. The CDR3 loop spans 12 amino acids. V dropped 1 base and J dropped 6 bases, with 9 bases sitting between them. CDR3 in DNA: TGCAGCGTTGAAGGGCCCTCCCCTGAAGCTTTCTTT. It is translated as CSVEGPSPEAFF.

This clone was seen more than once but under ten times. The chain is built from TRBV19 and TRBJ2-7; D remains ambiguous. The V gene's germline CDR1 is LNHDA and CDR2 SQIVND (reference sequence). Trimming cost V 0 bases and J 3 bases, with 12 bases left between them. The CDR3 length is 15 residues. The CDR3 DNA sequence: TGTGCCAGTAGTATAGAGGCATGGTCGGGCTACGAGCAGTACTTC. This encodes CASSIEAWSGYEQYF.

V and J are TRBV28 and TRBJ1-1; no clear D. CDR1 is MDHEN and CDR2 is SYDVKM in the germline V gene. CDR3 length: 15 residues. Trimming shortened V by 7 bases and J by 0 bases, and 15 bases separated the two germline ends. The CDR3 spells CASTYRNTLNTEAFF. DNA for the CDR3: TGTGCCAGCACCTACAGAAATACACTGAACACTGAAGCTTTCTTT.

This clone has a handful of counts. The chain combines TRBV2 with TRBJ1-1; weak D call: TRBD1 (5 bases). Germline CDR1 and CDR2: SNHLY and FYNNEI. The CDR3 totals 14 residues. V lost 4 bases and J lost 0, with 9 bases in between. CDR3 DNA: TGTGCCAGCAGTGTCGCAGGGCTGAACACTGAAGCTTTCTTT. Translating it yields CASSVAGLNTEAFF.

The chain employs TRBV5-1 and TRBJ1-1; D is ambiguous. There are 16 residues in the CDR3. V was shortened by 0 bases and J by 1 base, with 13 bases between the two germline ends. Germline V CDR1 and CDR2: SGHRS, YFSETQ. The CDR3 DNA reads TGCGCCAGCAGCTTGGGCCCTACTAACCGGAACACTGAAGCTTTCTTT. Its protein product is CASSLGPTNRNTEAFF.

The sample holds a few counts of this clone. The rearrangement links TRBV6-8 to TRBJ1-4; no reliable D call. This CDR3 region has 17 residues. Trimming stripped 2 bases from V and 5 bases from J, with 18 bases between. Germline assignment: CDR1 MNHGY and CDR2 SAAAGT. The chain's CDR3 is CASSYDYWEGKNEKLFF. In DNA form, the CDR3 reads TGTGCCAGCAGTTACGACTATTGGGAAGGGAAAAATGAAAAACTGTTTTTT.

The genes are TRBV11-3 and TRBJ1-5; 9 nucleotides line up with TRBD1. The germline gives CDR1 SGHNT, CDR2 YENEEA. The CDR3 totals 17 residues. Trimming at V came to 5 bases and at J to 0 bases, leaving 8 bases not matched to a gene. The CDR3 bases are TGTGCCAGCAGCGGGGGACCGACAGGGGGTAGCAATCAGCCCCAGCATTTT. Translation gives CASSGGPTGGSNQPQHF. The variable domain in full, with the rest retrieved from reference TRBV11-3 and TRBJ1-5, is EAGVVQSPRYKIIEKKQPVAFWCNPISGHNTLYWYLQNLGQGPELLIRYENEEAVDDSQLPKDRFSAERLKGVDSTLKIQPAELGDSAVYLCASSGGPTGGSNQPQHFGDGTRLSIL.

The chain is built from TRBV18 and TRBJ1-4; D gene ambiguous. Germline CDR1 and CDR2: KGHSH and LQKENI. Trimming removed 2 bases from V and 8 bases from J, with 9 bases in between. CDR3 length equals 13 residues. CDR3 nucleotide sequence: TGTGCCAGCTCACCAGGGTCGGAAGAAAAACTGTTTTTT. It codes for CASSPGSEEKLFF.

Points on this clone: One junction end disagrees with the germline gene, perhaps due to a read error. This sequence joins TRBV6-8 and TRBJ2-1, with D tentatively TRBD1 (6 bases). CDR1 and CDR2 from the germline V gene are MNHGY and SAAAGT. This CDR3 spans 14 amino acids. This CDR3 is CAISTGLRGGEQFF. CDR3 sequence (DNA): TGTGCCATCAGTACAGGGTTGAGGGGTGGTGAGCAGTTCTTC.

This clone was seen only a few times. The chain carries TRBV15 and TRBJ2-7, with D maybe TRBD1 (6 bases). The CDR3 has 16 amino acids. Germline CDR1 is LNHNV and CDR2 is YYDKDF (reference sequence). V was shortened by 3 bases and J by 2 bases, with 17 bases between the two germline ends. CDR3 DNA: TGTGCCACCAGCAGGGAACCGACAGGCCTGGCCTACGAGCAGTACTTC. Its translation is CATSREPTGLAYEQYF.

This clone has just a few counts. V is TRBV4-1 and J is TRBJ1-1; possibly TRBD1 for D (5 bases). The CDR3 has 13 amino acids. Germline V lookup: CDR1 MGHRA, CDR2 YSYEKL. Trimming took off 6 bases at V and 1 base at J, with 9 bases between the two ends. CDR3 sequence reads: CASRRGRNTEAFF. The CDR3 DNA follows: TGCGCCAGCAGGCGGGGCAGGAACACTGAAGCTTTCTTT.

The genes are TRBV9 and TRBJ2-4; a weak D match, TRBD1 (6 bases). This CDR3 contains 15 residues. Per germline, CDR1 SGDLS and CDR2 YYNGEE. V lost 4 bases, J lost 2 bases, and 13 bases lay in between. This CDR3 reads CASSLSGESKNIQYF. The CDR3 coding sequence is TGTGCCAGCAGCTTGTCAGGGGAATCCAAAAACATTCAGTACTTC.

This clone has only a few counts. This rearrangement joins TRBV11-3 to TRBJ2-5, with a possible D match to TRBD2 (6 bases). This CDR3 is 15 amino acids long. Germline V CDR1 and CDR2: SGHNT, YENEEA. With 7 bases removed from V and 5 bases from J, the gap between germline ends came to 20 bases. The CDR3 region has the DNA TGTGCCAGCACCGGGGATATGGCGGGGAGTGAGACCCAGTACTTC. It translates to CASTGDMAGSETQYF.

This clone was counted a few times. CDR3 residues: CASSWVITENIQYF. The CDR3 DNA is TGTGCCAGCAGTTGGGTCATAACCGAAAACATTCAGTACTTC. The chain is built from TRBV28 and TRBJ2-4; D call uncertain. Germline CDR1 is MDHEN and CDR2 is SYDVKM. The length of the CDR3 is 14 residues. Trimming took off 4 bases at V and 5 bases at J, with 12 bases between the two ends.

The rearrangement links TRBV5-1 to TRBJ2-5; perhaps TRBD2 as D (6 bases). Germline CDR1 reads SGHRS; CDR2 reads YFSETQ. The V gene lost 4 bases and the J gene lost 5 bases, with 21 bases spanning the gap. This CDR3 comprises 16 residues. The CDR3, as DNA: TGCGCCAGCAGCCAACAATCTGGGTCGGGGGAGGAGACCCAGTACTTC. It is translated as CASSQQSGSGEETQYF.

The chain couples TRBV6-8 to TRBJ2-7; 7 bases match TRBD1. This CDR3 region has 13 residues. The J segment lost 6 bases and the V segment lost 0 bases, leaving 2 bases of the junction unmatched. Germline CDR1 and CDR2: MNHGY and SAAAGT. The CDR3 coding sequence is TGTGCCAGCAGTTACTCCGCAGGGGGCGAGCAGTACTTC. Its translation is CASSYSAGGEQYF.

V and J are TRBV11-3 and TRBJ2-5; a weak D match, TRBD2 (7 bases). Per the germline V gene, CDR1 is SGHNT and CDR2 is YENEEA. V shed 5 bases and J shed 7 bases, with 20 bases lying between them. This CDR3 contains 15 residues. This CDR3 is CASSHREGLVGTQYF. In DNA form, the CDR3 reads TGTGCCAGCAGCCACAGGGAGGGTCTAGTAGGGACCCAGTACTTC.

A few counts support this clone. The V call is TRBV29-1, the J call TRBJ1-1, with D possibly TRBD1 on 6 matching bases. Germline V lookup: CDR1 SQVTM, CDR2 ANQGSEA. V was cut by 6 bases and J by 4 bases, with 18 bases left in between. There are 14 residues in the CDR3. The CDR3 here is CSVVPGGVGTEAFF. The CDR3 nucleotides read TGCAGCGTCGTCCCGGGGGGCGTGGGCACTGAAGCTTTCTTT.

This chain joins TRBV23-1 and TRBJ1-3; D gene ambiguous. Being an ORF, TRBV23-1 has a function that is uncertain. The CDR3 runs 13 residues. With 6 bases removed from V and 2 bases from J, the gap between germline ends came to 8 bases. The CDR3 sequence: CASSVGAGNTIYF. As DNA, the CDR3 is TGCGCCAGCAGCGTGGGAGCTGGAAACACCATATATTTT.

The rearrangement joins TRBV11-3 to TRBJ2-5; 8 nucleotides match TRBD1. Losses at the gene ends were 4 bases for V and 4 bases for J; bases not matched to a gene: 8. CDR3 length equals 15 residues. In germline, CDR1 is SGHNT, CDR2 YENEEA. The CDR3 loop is CASSSSGTGGETQYF. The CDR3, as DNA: TGTGCCAGCAGCTCCTCCGGGACAGGAGGAGAGACCCAGTACTTC.

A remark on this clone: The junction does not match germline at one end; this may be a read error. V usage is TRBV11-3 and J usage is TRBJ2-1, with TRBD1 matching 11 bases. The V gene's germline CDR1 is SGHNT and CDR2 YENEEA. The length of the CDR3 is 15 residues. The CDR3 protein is CASSSGQGAANEQFF. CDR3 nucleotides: TGTGCTAGCAGCTCCGGACAGGGGGCGGCCAATGAGCAGTTCTTC.

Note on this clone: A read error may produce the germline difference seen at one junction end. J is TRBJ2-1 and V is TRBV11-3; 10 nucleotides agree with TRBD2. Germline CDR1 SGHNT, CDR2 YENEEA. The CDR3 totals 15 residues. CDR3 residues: CASSQGLAAYNEQFF. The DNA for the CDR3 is TGTGCTAGCAGCCAAGGACTAGCGGCTTACAATGAGCAGTTCTTC.

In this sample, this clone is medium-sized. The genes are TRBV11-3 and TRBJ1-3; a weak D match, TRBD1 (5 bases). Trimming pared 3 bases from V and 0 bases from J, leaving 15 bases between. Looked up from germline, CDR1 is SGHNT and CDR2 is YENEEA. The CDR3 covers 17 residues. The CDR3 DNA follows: TGTGCCAGCAGCTTGGTCCGGGACGCCAGCTCTGGAAACACCATATATTTT. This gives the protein CASSLVRDASSGNTIYF.

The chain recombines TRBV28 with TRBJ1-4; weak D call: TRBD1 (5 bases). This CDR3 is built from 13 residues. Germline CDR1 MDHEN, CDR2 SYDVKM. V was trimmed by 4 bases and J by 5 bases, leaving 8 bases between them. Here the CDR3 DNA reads TGTGCCAGCAGTTGGGACTTAAATGAAAAACTGTTTTTT. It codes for CASSWDLNEKLFF.

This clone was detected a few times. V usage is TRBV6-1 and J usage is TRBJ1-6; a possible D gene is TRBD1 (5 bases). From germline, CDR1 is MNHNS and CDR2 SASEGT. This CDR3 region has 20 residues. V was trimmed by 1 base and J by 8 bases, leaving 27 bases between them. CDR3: CASSEVAAADRGGVDSPLHF. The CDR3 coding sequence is TGTGCCAGCAGTGAAGTAGCGGCGGCCGACAGAGGAGGGGTAGATTCACCCCTCCACTTT.